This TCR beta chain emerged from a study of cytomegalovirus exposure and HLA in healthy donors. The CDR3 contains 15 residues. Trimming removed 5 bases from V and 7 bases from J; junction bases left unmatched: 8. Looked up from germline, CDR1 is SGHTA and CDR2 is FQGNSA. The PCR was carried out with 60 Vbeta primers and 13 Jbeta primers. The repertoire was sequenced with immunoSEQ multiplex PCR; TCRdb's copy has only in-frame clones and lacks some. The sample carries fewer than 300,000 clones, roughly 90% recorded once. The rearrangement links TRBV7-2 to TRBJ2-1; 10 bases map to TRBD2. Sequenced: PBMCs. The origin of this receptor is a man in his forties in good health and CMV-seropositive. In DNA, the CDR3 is TGTGCCAGCAGCCCGACGGGACTAGCGATGAATGAGCAGTTCTTC. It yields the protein CASSPTGLAMNEQFF.